One TCR beta chain is described in this entry. Its antigen is not known. An end of the junction differs from the germline gene, which may be a read error. Patients were excluded for uncontrolled infection, other autoimmune disease, pregnancy or lactation. This sample stems from a study of T cells in Graves' hyperthyroidism and ophthalmopathy. Study summary: Peripheral blood collection took place at initial diagnosis, before any treatment.

Notes on the study in general: Most thyroid-expanded clonotypes above 0.001 were also found in blood.

Researchers took RNA transcripts and amplified the TCR beta CDR3 regions from them. First-round RT-PCR targeting the TCR CDR3 was performed with the HTBI primer set. TCRdb called the multiplex PCR reads again in MiXCR, with one record for every CDR3 protein. The sample lists fewer than 900,000 distinct CDR3 sequences; over 15% were seen once. The germline CDR1 and CDR2 sequences are LGHDT and YNNKEL (reference sequence). This CDR3 region has 17 residues. The receptor was derived from a woman aged 45-65 years with Graves' hyperthyroidism that later progressed to Graves' ophthalmopathy. Input material: blood. This rearrangement joins TRBV3-1 to TRBJ2-2, with a possible D match to TRBD2 (6 bases). CDR3 DNA: TGTGCCAGCAGCCCCTCTGTCGGGCAGGGCGGGACCGGGGAGCTGGTTTTT. It codes for CASSPSVGQGGTGELVF.